A single sample is the source of the 30 T cell receptor beta chains below, sequenced in a study of T cells in tumors after PD-1 blockade. Generated by immunoSEQ multiplex PCR, the TCRdb table keeps only in-frame clones and is missing some. The profile shows tens of thousands of clones, 81% of them singletons. Material: PBMCs, obtained before anti-PD-1 treatment. The receptors here all came from a human donor with basal cell carcinoma.

Comments on this clone: Other DNA sequences in this sample translate to the same CDR3. The chain recombines TRBV7-6 with TRBJ2-5; TRBD1 might be the D (6 bases). There are 13 residues in the CDR3. Between the trimmed V and J ends, which lost 5 bases and 2 bases, there was a span of 9 bases. From germline, CDR1 is SGHVS and CDR2 FNYEAQ. The CDR3 DNA reads as TGTGCCAGCAGCCAAGGACAGCAAGAGACCCAGTACTTC. This gives the protein CASSQGQQETQYF.

The V call is TRBV3-1 (or the pseudogene TRBV3-2), the J call TRBJ2-6, with TRBD1 matching over 8 bases. This CDR3 spans 22 amino acids. Germline values: CDR1 LGHDT, CDR2 YNNKEL (reference sequence). V lost 3 bases and J lost 0; bases outside the gene matches: 19. The CDR3 here is CASSHPHYLQETGASGANVLTF. As DNA, the CDR3 is TGTGCCAGCAGCCACCCTCATTACCTTCAGGAGACAGGGGCCTCTGGGGCCAACGTCCTGACTTTC.

V gene TRBV5-6 combines with J gene TRBJ1-6, with 8 bases matching TRBD1. Trimming removed 1 base from V and 4 bases from J; junction bases left unmatched: 10. The germline V gene has CDR1 SGHDT and CDR2 YYEEEE. There are 18 residues in the CDR3. CDR3 loop: CASSLITGGATYNSPLHF. In DNA, the CDR3 is TGTGCCAGCAGCTTGATTACAGGGGGTGCAACATATAATTCACCCCTCCACTTT.

The V call is TRBV5-1, the J call TRBJ1-2; the match to TRBD1 covers 8 bases. The germline CDR1 and CDR2 sequences are SGHRS and YFSETQ. This CDR3 contains 16 residues. The V gene end was trimmed by 4 bases and the J gene end by 1 base; junction bases not matched to a gene: 9. This CDR3 is CASSQGGTGLNYGYTF. CDR3 coding DNA: TGCGCCAGCAGCCAAGGAGGGACAGGACTTAACTATGGCTACACCTTC.

This clone has just one count. The CDR3 here is CASSPLERDYEQYF. CDR3 coding DNA: TGCGCCAGCAGCCCCCTAGAGAGAGACTACGAGCAGTACTTC. The chain recombines TRBV4-1 with TRBJ2-7; D is ambiguous. The CDR3 runs to 14 residues. Germline V gives CDR1 MGHRA, CDR2 YSYEKL. V lost 4 bases and J lost 3, with 13 bases in between.

CDR3 sequence reads: CASSATSGGARQETQYF. DNA for the CDR3: TGTGCCAGCAGCGCGACTAGCGGGGGCGCCCGACAAGAGACCCAGTACTTC. The gene calls are TRBV9 and TRBJ2-5; TRBD2 agrees at 12 bases. Germline values: CDR1 SGDLS, CDR2 YYNGEE. The CDR3 spans 17 residues. V was pared by 3 bases and J by 2 bases, with 8 bases of the junction left unmatched.

The chain joins TRBV28 to TRBJ2-1; tentative D call: TRBD2 (6 bases). Germline V gene data show CDR1 as MDHEN and CDR2 as SYDVKM. This CDR3 has 12 amino acids. Trimming cost V 10 bases and J 4 bases, with 11 bases left between them. The chain's CDR3 is CATTGGYNEQFF. In DNA form, the CDR3 reads TGTGCCACCACTGGGGGGTACAATGAGCAGTTCTTC.

This chain uses TRBV6-6 with TRBJ1-3; D is perhaps TRBD1 (5 bases). The CDR3 is made up of 15 amino acids. CDR1 MNHNY and CDR2 SVGAGI come from the germline V gene (reference sequence). Trimming pared 6 bases from V and 2 bases from J, leaving 14 bases between. CDR3 sequence reads: CASRPGPLTGNTIYF. CDR3 DNA: TGTGCCAGCAGACCGGGACCGCTGACTGGAAACACCATATATTTT.

The sample holds a few counts of this clone. The CDR3 sequence: CASSLTAGGGGTQYF. In nucleotides, the CDR3 is TGTGCCAGCAGCTTAACGGCAGGGGGCGGCGGGACCCAGTACTTC. The chain employs TRBV7-9 and TRBJ2-5, with TRBD1 matching over 8 bases. J gave up 7 bases and V 2 bases, and 9 bases lay outside the gene matches. The CDR3 is 15 residues long. Germline V gene data show CDR1 as SEHNR and CDR2 as FQNEAQ (reference sequence).

The count of this clone is one. CDR3 in amino acids: CASSQVQAAVASPLHF. CDR3 DNA sequence: TGTGCCAGCAGCCAAGTGCAGGCGGCAGTGGCTTCACCCCTCCACTTT. This chain uses TRBV4-2 with TRBJ1-6; D gene ambiguous. V was shortened by 1 base and J by 9 bases, with 16 bases between the two germline ends. This CDR3 contains 16 residues. Germline CDR1 reads LGHNA; CDR2 reads YNFKEQ.

This clone has only one observation. The gene calls are TRBV7-9 and TRBJ2-5; unclear D gene. V lost 9 bases and J 4 bases, leaving 15 bases between the germline ends. This CDR3 spans 13 amino acids. Germline CDR1 reads SEHNR; CDR2 reads FQNEAQ (reference sequence). This CDR3 reads CASRAQLGETQYF. The DNA for the CDR3 is TGTGCCAGTCGGGCCCAGCTAGGAGAGACCCAGTACTTC.

This clone was counted only a few times. The J gene is TRBJ1-2, the V gene TRBV6-5, with unresolved D. The germline V gene encodes CDR1 MNHEY and CDR2 SVGAGI. V lost 5 bases and J lost 2, with 12 bases in between. The CDR3 spans 14 residues. The CDR3, as DNA: TGTGCCAGCAGTACCCGAGTAGGGAACTATGGCTACACCTTC. Residues: CASSTRVGNYGYTF.

The CDR3 sequence: CASNPGQGKETQYF. CDR3 coding DNA: TGTGCCAGCAATCCGGGACAGGGAAAAGAGACCCAGTACTTC. The chain recombines TRBV3-1 (or the pseudogene TRBV3-2) with TRBJ2-5, with 9 bases identical to TRBD1. This CDR3 is built from 14 residues. V trimming: 7 bases; J trimming: 3 bases; junction bases outside the gene matches: 6. Germline-derived CDR1 and CDR2 are LGHDT and YNNKEL (reference sequence).

The chain is built from TRBV11-3 and TRBJ2-1, with D unclear. Germline values: CDR1 SGHNT, CDR2 YENEEA. V dropped 11 bases and J dropped 7 bases, with 15 bases sitting between them. This CDR3 contains 12 residues. CDR3: CAGMVPENEQFF. The CDR3 coding sequence is TGTGCCGGTATGGTCCCGGAGAATGAGCAGTTCTTC.

The chain uses TRBV30 and TRBJ1-5, with 9 bases fitting TRBD1. In germline, CDR1 is GTSNPN, CDR2 SVGIG (reference sequence). CDR3 length: 15 amino acids. After removal of 4 bases from V and 2 bases from J, the junction contained 6 bases not matched to a gene. The CDR3 DNA is TGTGCCTGGAAACAGGGGGCCAGTGGCAATCAGCCCCAGCATTTT. Its protein product is CAWKQGASGNQPQHF.

The chain is built from TRBV7-9 and TRBJ2-1, with unresolved D. The CDR3 loop spans 16 amino acids. V dropped 4 bases and J dropped 0 bases, with 13 bases sitting between them. CDR1 SEHNR and CDR2 FQNEAQ come from the germline V gene (reference sequence). CDR3 sequence: CASSSTWAVSYNEQFF. The DNA of the CDR3 is TGTGCCAGCAGCTCCACTTGGGCGGTCTCCTACAATGAGCAGTTCTTC.

The chain carries TRBV7-9 and TRBJ2-5, with TRBD2 identical over 7 bases. This CDR3 spans 14 amino acids. The ends lost 3 bases at V and 2 bases at J; junction bases unmatched: 3. Germline lookup yields CDR1 SEHNR and CDR2 FQNEAQ (reference sequence). The CDR3 bases are TGTGCCAGCAGCTTCGGGACTAAACAAGAGACCCAGTACTTC. It codes for CASSFGTKQETQYF.

J is TRBJ1-2 and V is TRBV24-1; 8 nucleotides align to TRBD1. CDR1 is KGHDR and CDR2 is SFDVKD in the germline V gene. The ends lost 5 bases at V and 6 bases at J; junction bases unmatched: 1. The CDR3 runs 12 residues. The CDR3 DNA reads TGTGCCACCAGTGCAGGGGGCGATGGCTACACCTTC. It is translated as CATSAGGDGYTF.

The sample holds one count of this clone. The rearrangement joins TRBV19 to TRBJ1-1, with D maybe TRBD1 (6 bases). Germline CDR1 LNHDA, CDR2 SQIVND (reference sequence). CDR3 size: 12 residues. Trimming removed 1 base from V and 10 bases from J, with 10 bases in between. CDR3 nucleotide sequence: TGTGCCAGTAGTATAGTACAGGGCCCAGCTTTCTTT. Translating gives CASSIVQGPAFF.

V is TRBV6-4 and J is TRBJ2-2; the D gene is possibly TRBD2 (5 bases). Germline lookup yields CDR1 MRHNA and CDR2 SNTAGT. Trimming removed 0 bases from V and 3 bases from J, with 5 bases in between. CDR3 length equals 14 residues. The CDR3 loop reads CASSDSGDTGELFF. The CDR3 DNA is TGTGCCAGCAGTGACTCCGGGGACACCGGGGAGCTGTTTTTT.

The chain employs TRBV7-8 and TRBJ2-1; possible D gene TRBD2, 6 bases. Germline V gives CDR1 SGHVS, CDR2 FQNEAQ. Between the trimmed V and J ends, which lost 4 bases and 4 bases, there was a span of 17 bases. This CDR3 is 16 amino acids long. CDR3 sequence: CASSSPLGGGYNEQFF. The CDR3 region has the DNA TGTGCCAGCAGCTCCCCGTTGGGGGGTGGATACAATGAGCAGTTCTTC.

This chain uses TRBV28 with TRBJ2-1; tentatively, D is TRBD2 (5 bases). The CDR3 loop spans 15 amino acids. V lost 8 bases and J 0 bases, leaving 14 bases between the germline ends. The germline gives CDR1 MDHEN, CDR2 SYDVKM. CDR3 DNA sequence: TGTGCCAGCTCCTGGCCGGGAAACTCCTACAATGAGCAGTTCTTC. Protein product: CASSWPGNSYNEQFF.

This clone was detected only a few times. CDR3 sequence: CASSLGGGYSPLHF. In DNA, the CDR3 is TGTGCCAGCAGCCTCGGTGGGGGTTATTCACCCCTCCACTTT. The chain couples TRBV6-6 to TRBJ1-6; tentatively, D is TRBD1 (5 bases). CDR1 is MNHNY and CDR2 is SVGAGI in the germline V gene (reference sequence). The ends were cut back, 6 bases at V and 8 bases at J, with 14 bases in the middle. The CDR3 covers 14 residues.

V usage is TRBV28 and J usage is TRBJ1-4; no clear D. The CDR3 covers 13 residues. V was trimmed by 2 bases and J by 7 bases, leaving 8 bases between them. CDR1 and CDR2 (germline): MDHEN, SYDVKM. The CDR3 coding sequence is TGTGCCAGCAGTTTACCCGGTGGTGAAAAACTGTTTTTT. Translated: CASSLPGGEKLFF.

The J gene is TRBJ2-6, the V gene TRBV11-1; D may be TRBD1 (6 bases). CDR1 is SGHAT, CDR2 FQDESV, per germline (reference sequence). This CDR3 spans 15 amino acids. Between the trimmed V and J ends, which lost 4 bases and 7 bases, there was a span of 14 bases. The CDR3 DNA reads TGTGCCAGCAGCTCAACAGGGTGGGGCGCCAACGTCCTGACTTTC. It yields the protein CASSSTGWGANVLTF. Filled out from reference TRBV11-1 and TRBJ2-6, the complete variable domain reads EAEVAQSPRYKITEKSQAVAFWCDPISGHATLYWYRQILGQGPELLVQFQDESVVDDSQLPKDRFSAERLKGVDSTLKIQPAELGDSAMYLCASSSTGWGANVLTFGAGSRLTVL.

The rearrangement uses TRBV6-5 and TRBJ2-3; D is unclear. V lost 5 bases and J 2 bases, leaving 11 bases between the germline ends. This CDR3 comprises 14 residues. Germline V gene data show CDR1 as MNHEY and CDR2 as SVGAGI. In DNA form, the CDR3 reads TGTGCCAGCAGTCCGACATGGAACACAGATACGCAGTATTTT. The encoded protein is CASSPTWNTDTQYF.

The chain is built from TRBV6-1 and TRBJ1-3; the D is unclear. Germline V gene lookup returns CDR1 MNHNS and CDR2 SASEGT. This CDR3 has 14 amino acids. V was clipped by 3 bases and J by 4 bases, with 10 bases between them. The DNA for the CDR3 is TGTGCCAGCAGTGAGGGTGGAAAGGGAAACACCATATATTTT. It yields the protein CASSEGGKGNTIYF.

V usage is TRBV6-1 and J usage is TRBJ1-5; tentative D call: TRBD1 (5 bases). Germline-derived CDR1 and CDR2 are MNHNS and SASEGT. V dropped 2 bases and J dropped 6 bases, with 11 bases sitting between them. The CDR3 runs to 14 residues. The CDR3 DNA reads TGTGCCAGCAGTGAATCTTCCGGGACTCAGCCCCAGCATTTT. As protein: CASSESSGTQPQHF.

This rearrangement joins TRBV7-9 to TRBJ1-1; D is ambiguous. The CDR3 covers 14 residues. Germline CDR1 SEHNR, CDR2 FQNEAQ (reference sequence). Trimming cost V 5 bases and J 3 bases, with 13 bases left between them. The CDR3 reads CASSLGLIDTEAFF. The CDR3 DNA reads as TGTGCCAGCAGCCTCGGACTGATTGACACTGAAGCTTTCTTT. Together with reference TRBV7-9 and TRBJ1-1, the CDR3 gives the full variable domain: DTGVSQNPRHKITKRGQNVTFRCDPISEHNRLYWYRQTLGQGPEFLTYFQNEAQLEKSRLLSDRFSAERPKGSFSTLEIQRTEQGDSAMYLCASSLGLIDTEAFFGQGTRLTVV.

The V and J genes are TRBV5-3 and TRBJ1-3, with TRBD1 identical over 8 bases. TRBV5-3 is known as an ORF, though its function is uncertain. V gave up 4 bases and J gave up 0 bases; unmatched junction bases: 3. The CDR3 is 15 residues long. This CDR3 reads CARSATGVSGNTIYF. As DNA, the CDR3 is TGTGCCAGAAGCGCGACAGGGGTCTCTGGAAACACCATATATTTT.